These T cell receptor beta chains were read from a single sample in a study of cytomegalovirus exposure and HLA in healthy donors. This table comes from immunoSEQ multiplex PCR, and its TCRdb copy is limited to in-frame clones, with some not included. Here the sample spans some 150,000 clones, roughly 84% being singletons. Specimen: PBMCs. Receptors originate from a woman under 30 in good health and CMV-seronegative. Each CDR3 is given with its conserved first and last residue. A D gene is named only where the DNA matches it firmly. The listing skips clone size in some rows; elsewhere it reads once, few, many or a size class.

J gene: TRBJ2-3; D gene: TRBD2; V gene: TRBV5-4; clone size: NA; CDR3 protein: CASNQGASGTDTQYF; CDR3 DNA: TGTGCCAGCAACCAAGGGGCTAGCGGGACAGATACGCAGTATTTT
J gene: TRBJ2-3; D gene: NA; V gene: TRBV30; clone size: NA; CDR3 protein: CAWSLQPTDTQYF; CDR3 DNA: TGTGCCTGGAGTTTACAGCCCACAGATACGCAGTATTTT
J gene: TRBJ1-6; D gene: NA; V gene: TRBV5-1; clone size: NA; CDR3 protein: CASSLGQGYNSPLHF; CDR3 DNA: TGCGCCAGCAGCTTGGGGCAGGGCTATAATTCACCCCTCCACTTT
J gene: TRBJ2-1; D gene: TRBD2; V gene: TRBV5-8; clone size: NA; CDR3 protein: CASSLGTTSYNEQFF; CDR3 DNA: TGTGCCAGCAGCTTAGGGACTACCTCCTACAATGAGCAGTTCTTC
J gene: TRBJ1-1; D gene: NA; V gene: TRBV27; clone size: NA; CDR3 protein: CASRGTGSTEAFF; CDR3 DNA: TGTGCCAGCAGGGGCACAGGGAGTACTGAAGCTTTCTTT
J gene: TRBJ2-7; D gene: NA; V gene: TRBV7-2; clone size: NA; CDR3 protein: CASSPSLEAGANEQYF; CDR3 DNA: TGTGCCAGCAGCCCTAGCTTGGAGGCAGGGGCCAACGAGCAGTACTTC
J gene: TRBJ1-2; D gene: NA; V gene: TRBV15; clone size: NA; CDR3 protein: CATSRGSRGLIYGYTF; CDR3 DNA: TGTGCCACCAGCAGAGGATCCCGAGGTCTAATCTATGGCTACACCTTC
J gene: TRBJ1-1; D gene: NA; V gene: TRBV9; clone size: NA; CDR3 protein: CASSVGHAENTEAFF; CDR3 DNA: TGTGCCAGCAGCGTTGGCCACGCGGAGAACACTGAAGCTTTCTTT
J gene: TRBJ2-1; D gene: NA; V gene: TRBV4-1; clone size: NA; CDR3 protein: CASGQDRIELSSYNEQFF; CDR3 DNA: TGCGCCAGCGGCCAAGATAGAATAGAGCTGAGCTCCTACAATGAGCAGTTCTTC
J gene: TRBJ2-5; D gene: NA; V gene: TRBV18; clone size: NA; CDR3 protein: CASSPRDSFQETQYF; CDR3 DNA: TGTGCCAGCTCACCCCGAGACAGCTTTCAAGAGACCCAGTACTTC
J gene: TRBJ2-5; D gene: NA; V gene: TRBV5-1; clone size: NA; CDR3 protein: CASSRGTVRETQYF; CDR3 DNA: TGCGCCAGCAGCCGGGGGACAGTCAGAGAGACCCAGTACTTC
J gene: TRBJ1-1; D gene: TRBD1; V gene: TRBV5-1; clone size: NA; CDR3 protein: CASSLGDRGPTEAFF; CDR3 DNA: TGCGCCAGCAGCTTGGGAGACAGGGGGCCGACTGAAGCTTTCTTT
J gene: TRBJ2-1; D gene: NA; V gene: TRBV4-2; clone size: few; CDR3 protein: CASSPSGGTRNEQFF; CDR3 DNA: TGTGCCAGCAGCCCATCGGGTGGAACGCGGAATGAGCAGTTCTTC
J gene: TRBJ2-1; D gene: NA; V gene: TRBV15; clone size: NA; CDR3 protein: CASGKGVYNEQFF; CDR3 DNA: TGTGCTAGTGGCAAGGGGGTTTACAATGAGCAGTTCTTC
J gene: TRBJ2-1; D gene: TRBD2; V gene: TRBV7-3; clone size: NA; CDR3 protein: CASSLVAGGGNEQFF; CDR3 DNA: TGTGCCAGCAGCTTAGTGGCGGGAGGAGGCAATGAGCAGTTCTTC
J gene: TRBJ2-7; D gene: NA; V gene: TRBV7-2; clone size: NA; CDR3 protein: CASSFSGSYEQYF; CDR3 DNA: TGTGCCAGCAGCTTCAGCGGCTCCTACGAGCAGTACTTC
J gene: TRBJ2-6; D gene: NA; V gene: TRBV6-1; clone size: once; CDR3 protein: CASSESPPGSGANVLTF; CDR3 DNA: TGTGCCAGCAGTGAATCCCCGCCGGGATCTGGGGCCAACGTCCTGACTTTC
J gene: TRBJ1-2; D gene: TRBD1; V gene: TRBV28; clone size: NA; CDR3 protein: CASSTYRGEGYTF; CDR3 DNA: TGTGCCAGCAGTACATACAGGGGGGAGGGCTACACCTTC
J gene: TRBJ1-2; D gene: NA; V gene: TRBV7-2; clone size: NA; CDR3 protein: CAGAKSNYGYTF; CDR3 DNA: TGTGCCGGTGCTAAGTCTAACTATGGCTACACCTTC
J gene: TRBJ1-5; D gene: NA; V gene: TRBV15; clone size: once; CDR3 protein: CATGELGNQPQHF; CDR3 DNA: TGTGCCACCGGGGAGTTGGGCAATCAGCCCCAGCATTTT
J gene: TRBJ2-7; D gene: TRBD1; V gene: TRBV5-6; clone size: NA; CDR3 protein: CASSLVLGTGSYEQYF; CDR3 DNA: TGTGCCAGCAGCTTGGTTCTTGGGACAGGGTCCTACGAGCAGTACTTC
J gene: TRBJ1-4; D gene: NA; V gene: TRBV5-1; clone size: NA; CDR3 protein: CASSLTPHYGNRRTNEKLFF; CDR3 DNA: TGCGCCAGCAGCTTAACTCCCCATTACGGGAACCGCCGCACTAATGAAAAACTGTTTTTT
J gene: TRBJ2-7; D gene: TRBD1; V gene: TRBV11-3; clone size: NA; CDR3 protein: CASSTGASYEQYF; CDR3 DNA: TGTGCCAGCAGCACAGGGGCCTCCTACGAGCAGTACTTC
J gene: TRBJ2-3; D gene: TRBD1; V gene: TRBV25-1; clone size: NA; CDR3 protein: CASSPLQGASDTQYF; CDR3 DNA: TGTGCCAGCAGTCCCCTTCAGGGGGCTTCGGATACGCAGTATTTT
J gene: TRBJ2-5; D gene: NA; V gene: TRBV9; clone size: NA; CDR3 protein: CASNAGGQETQYF; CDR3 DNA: TGTGCCAGCAACGCCGGCGGCCAAGAGACCCAGTACTTC
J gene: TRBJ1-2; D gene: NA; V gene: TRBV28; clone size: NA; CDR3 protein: CASSFRGYGYTF; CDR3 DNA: TGTGCCAGCAGTTTCAGAGGCTATGGCTACACCTTC
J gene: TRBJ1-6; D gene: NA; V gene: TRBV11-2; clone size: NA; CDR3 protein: CASSLLSDAGPLHF; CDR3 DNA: TGTGCCAGCAGCTTACTGTCGGACGCGGGACCCCTCCACTTT
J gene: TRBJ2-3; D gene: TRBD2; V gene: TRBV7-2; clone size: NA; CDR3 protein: CASSLLSGGGPTDTQYF; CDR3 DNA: TGTGCCAGCAGCTTACTTTCCGGGGGGGGGCCCACAGATACGCAGTATTTT
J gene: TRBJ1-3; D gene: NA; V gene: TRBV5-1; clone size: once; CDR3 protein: CASSSEGGERNTIYF; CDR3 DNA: TGCGCCAGCAGCTCCGAGGGGGGGGAGCGCAACACCATATATTTT
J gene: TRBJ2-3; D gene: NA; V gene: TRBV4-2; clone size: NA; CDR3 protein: CASSQAGISLSTDTQYF; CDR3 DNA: TGTGCCAGCAGCCAAGCTGGCATCTCCCTGTCCACAGATACGCAGTATTTT
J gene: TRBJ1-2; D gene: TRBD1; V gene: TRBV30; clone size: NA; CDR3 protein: CAWSPLGQANYGYTF; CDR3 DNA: TGTGCCTGGAGCCCCCTAGGACAGGCTAACTATGGCTACACCTTC
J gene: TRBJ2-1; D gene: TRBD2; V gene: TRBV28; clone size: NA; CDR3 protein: CASSPRLASLAYNEQFF; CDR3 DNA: TGTGCCAGCAGTCCTCGACTAGCGTCACTCGCCTACAATGAGCAGTTCTTC
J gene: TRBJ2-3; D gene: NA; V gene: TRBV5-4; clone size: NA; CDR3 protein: CASSPRGSLSTDTQYF; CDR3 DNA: TGTGCCAGCAGCCCCCGGGGTAGTCTAAGCACAGATACGCAGTATTTT
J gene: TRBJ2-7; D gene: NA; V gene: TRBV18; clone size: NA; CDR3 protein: CASSPGTQFSGEQYF; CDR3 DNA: TGTGCCAGCTCACCCGGGACACAATTTTCCGGCGAGCAGTACTTC
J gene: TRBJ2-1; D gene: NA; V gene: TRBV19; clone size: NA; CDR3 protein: CASSIGGARSYEQFF; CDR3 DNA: TGTGCCAGTAGTATTGGCGGGGCCAGGAGTTATGAGCAGTTCTTC
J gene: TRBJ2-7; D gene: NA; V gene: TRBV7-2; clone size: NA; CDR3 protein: CASSLGTTYEQYF; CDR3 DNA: TGTGCCAGCAGCTTAGGGACAACCTACGAGCAGTACTTC
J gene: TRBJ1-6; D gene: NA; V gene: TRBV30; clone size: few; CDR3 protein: CAWRDLYNSPLHF; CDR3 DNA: TGTGCCTGGAGGGACTTATATAATTCACCCCTCCACTTT
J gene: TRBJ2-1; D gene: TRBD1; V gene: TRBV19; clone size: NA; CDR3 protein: CASSPTLGQGLRNEQFF; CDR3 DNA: TGTGCCAGTAGTCCAACCCTGGGACAGGGGCTTCGGAATGAGCAGTTCTTC
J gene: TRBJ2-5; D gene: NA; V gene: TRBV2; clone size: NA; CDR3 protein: CASSPWGGGMKETQYF; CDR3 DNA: TGTGCCAGCAGCCCCTGGGGTGGAGGGATGAAAGAGACCCAGTACTTC
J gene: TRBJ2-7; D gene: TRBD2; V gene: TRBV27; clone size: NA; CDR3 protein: CASSDETSGGRYEQYF; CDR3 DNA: TGTGCCAGCAGCGATGAGACTAGCGGGGGGAGGTACGAGCAGTACTTC
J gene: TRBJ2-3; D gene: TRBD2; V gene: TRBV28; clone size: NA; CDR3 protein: CASSLGLAFEQYF; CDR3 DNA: TGTGCCAGCAGTTTGGGACTAGCGTTCGAGCAGTATTTT
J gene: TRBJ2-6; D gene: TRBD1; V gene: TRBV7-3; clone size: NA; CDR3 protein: CASSLWGQGYPGANVLTF; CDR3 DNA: TGTGCCAGCAGCCTTTGGGGACAGGGGTACCCTGGGGCCAACGTCCTGACTTTC
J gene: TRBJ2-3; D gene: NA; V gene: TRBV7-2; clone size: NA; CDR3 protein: CASSPGRGSRTQYF; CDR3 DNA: TGTGCCAGCAGCCCGGGACGGGGGTCTCGTACGCAGTATTTT
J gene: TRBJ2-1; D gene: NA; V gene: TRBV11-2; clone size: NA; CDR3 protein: CASSMGRENEQFF; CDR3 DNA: TGTGCCAGCAGCATGGGACGGGAGAATGAGCAGTTCTTC
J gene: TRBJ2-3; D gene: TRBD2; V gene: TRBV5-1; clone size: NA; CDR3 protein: CASSRRTSGSTDTQYF; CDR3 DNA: TGCGCCAGCAGCCGGCGGACTAGCGGGAGCACAGATACGCAGTATTTT
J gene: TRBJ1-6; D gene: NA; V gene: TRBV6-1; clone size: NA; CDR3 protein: CASSARDIRNSPLHF; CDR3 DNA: TGTGCCAGCAGTGCCCGGGACATCCGGAATTCACCCCTCCACTTT
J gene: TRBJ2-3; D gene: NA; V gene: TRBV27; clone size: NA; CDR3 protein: CASRVAGTDTQYF; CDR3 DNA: TGTGCCAGCAGAGTAGCGGGCACAGATACGCAGTATTTT
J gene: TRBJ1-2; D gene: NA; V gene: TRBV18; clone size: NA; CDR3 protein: CASSTKIGEGYTF; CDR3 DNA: TGTGCCAGCTCAACCAAAATCGGGGAGGGCTACACCTTC
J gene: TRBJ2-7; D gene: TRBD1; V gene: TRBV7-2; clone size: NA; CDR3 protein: CASGQGQGGYEQYF; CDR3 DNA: TGTGCCAGCGGACAGGGACAGGGGGGCTACGAGCAGTACTTC
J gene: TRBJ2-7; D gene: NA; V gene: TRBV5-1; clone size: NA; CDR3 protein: CASSWGPEDQYF; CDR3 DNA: TGCGCCAGCAGTTGGGGCCCCGAAGATCAGTACTTC
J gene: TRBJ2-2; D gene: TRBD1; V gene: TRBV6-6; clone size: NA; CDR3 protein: CASSYSGGDTGELFF; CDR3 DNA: TGTGCCAGCAGTTACTCAGGGGGCGACACCGGGGAGCTGTTTTTT
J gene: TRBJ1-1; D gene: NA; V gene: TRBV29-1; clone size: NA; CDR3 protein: CSALDTLNTEAFF; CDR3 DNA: TGCAGCGCCTTGGACACTCTGAACACTGAAGCTTTCTTT
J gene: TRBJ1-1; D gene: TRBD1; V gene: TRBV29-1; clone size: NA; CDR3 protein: CSVDVAEGGYTEAFF; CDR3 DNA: TGCAGCGTTGACGTCGCCGAAGGGGGCTACACTGAAGCTTTCTTT
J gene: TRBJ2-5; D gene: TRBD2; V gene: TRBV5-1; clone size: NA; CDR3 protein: CASSLVGGNGGQYF; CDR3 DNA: TGCGCCAGCAGCTTGGTGGGGGGGAACGGGGGGCAGTACTTC
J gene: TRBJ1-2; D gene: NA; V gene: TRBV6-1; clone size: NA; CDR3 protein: CASRTGGDGYTF; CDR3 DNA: TGTGCCAGCAGAACGGGAGGGGATGGCTACACCTTC